Given below is one TCR beta chain in context. Its specificity is not known. This record comes from a study of beta chain features in type 1 diabetes. Germline CDR1 and CDR2: MNHEY and SMNVEV (reference sequence). V lost 6 bases to trimming and J lost 5 bases; unmatched junction nucleotides: 2. This CDR3 contains 13 residues. The sequenced template was cDNA made from the entire isolated RNA. The data were produced by immunoSEQ multiplex PCR, yet TCRdb's version contains in-frame clones alone and is incomplete. Found here are approximately 380,000 clones, approximately 16% of them singletons; the top ten hold 0.019%. Study-level findings and limits: Across patients, naive, central memory and Treg TCRB repertoires exhibited apparently greater similarity than was observed across healthy donors.

The V and J genes are TRBV27 and TRBJ2-3; TRBD2 matches at 10 bases. Sequencing was done on a sample of naive CD4+ T cells from blood. The origin of this receptor is a woman between 18 and 29 years old in good health. Here the CDR3 DNA reads TGTGCCAGCAGACCTAGCGGGAGAGATACGCAGTATTTT. This codes for CASRPSGRDTQYF.